The 10 T cell receptor beta chains below all came from one sample that was sequenced in a study of blood T cell repertoires in COVID-19. This table comes from immunoSEQ multiplex PCR, and its TCRdb copy is limited to in-frame clones, with some not included. The data contain under 250,000 clones, around nine tenths of them singletons. Sample: peripheral blood. These receptors were collected from a man in his sixties who had recovered from COVID-19.

Comment on this clone: The junction and the germline gene differ at one end; a read error may be behind it. This chain uses TRBV7-9 with TRBJ2-7, with D tentatively TRBD2 (5 bases). The CDR3 has 12 residues. Germline CDR1 is SEHNR and CDR2 is FQNEAQ (reference sequence). Here the CDR3 reads CASSLVGIEEYF. CDR3 coding DNA: TGTGCCAGCAGCTTAGTCGGGATCGAGGAGTACTTC.

This chain connects TRBV2 to TRBJ1-5, with 8 bases fitting TRBD1. Germline V lookup: CDR1 SNHLY, CDR2 FYNNEI. With V trimmed by 7 bases and J by 3 bases, 5 bases remained unmatched. This CDR3 comprises 14 residues. The CDR3 loop is CASTMTGVNQPQHF. The CDR3 DNA reads TGTGCCAGCACTATGACAGGGGTCAATCAGCCCCAGCATTTT.

V gene TRBV9 combines with J gene TRBJ1-6; 8 positions match TRBD1. This CDR3 has 15 residues. In germline, CDR1 is SGDLS, CDR2 YYNGEE. V was clipped by 1 base and J by 8 bases; unmatched bases: 5. This CDR3 reads CASSVLQGGDSPLHF. The CDR3 DNA reads as TGTGCCAGCAGCGTACTACAGGGGGGTGATTCACCCCTCCACTTT.

J is TRBJ2-5 and V is TRBV9, with 8 bases aligning to TRBD1. Germline V lookup: CDR1 SGDLS, CDR2 YYNGEE. The CDR3 is 17 amino acids. V shed 0 bases, J shed 5 bases, and the junction held 12 bases outside the gene matches. The CDR3 DNA reads as TGTGCCAGCAGCGTAGGAAAGGGTGGTACAGGGGGGGAGACCCAGTACTTC. As protein: CASSVGKGGTGGETQYF.

V is TRBV4-2 and J is TRBJ1-4, with D possibly being TRBD1 (5 bases). The CDR3 is 16 amino acids. The germline CDR1 and CDR2 sequences are LGHNA and YNFKEQ. V lost 4 bases, J lost 7 bases, and 19 bases lay in between. For the CDR3, the DNA is TGTGCCAGCAGCCCCCACATCGGTGGGGCAGGTGAAAAACTGTTTTTT. This sequence encodes CASSPHIGGAGEKLFF.

V usage is TRBV10-3 and J usage is TRBJ1-1, with unresolved D. Trimming removed 1 base at V and 2 bases at J, with 2 bases between. This CDR3 contains 12 residues. Germline assignment: CDR1 ENHRY and CDR2 SYGVKD. The CDR3 here is CAISELNTEAFF. CDR3 bases: TGTGCCATCAGTGAGTTAAACACTGAAGCTTTCTTT.

This clone was detected many times. J is TRBJ1-3 and V is TRBV7-2, with D possibly matching TRBD1 (5 bases). In germline, CDR1 is SGHTA, CDR2 FQGNSA. The CDR3 runs 17 residues. Trimming shortened V by 9 bases and J by 0 bases, and 21 bases separated the two germline ends. CDR3: CARISPADRISGNTIYF. CDR3 coding DNA: TGTGCCAGGATATCCCCGGCCGACAGAATCTCTGGAAACACCATATATTTT.

This chain uses TRBV27 with TRBJ2-7, with no clear D. Germline values: CDR1 MNHEY, CDR2 SMNVEV (reference sequence). The CDR3 runs 17 residues. Trimming stripped 5 bases from V and 0 bases from J, with 20 bases between. The DNA for the CDR3 is TGTGCCAGCAGTCCATTTTTCGCGGTATCCAGCTCCTACGAGCAGTACTTC. Translation: CASSPFFAVSSSYEQYF.

This clone was picked up a small number of times. The V and J genes are TRBV19 and TRBJ2-1, with TRBD2 identical over 8 bases. Trimming at V came to 1 base and at J to 4 bases, leaving 15 bases not matched to a gene. Germline loops: CDR1 LNHDA, CDR2 SQIVND (reference sequence). The CDR3 sequence is 19 residues long. CDR3 coding DNA: TGTGCCAGTAGTATAGGGAACCGAAGAGCGGGGGAGCTATACAATGAGCAGTTCTTC. Its protein product is CASSIGNRRAGELYNEQFF. Full variable domain (rest looked up from reference TRBV19 and TRBJ2-1): DGGITQSPKYLFRKEGQNVTLSCEQNLNHDAMYWYRQDPGQGLRLIYYSQIVNDFQKGDIAEGYSVSREKKESFPLTVTSAQKNPTAFYLCASSIGNRRAGELYNEQFFGPGTRLTVL.

The chain links TRBV4-1 to TRBJ2-4, with TRBD1 as a possible D gene (6 bases). The ends were cut back, 0 bases at V and 6 bases at J, with 9 bases in the middle. The length of the CDR3 is 14 residues. Germline CDR1 and CDR2: MGHRA and YSYEKL. CDR3 DNA: TGCGCCAGCAGCCAAGACAGGGGTACAAACATTCAGTACTTC. This sequence encodes CASSQDRGTNIQYF.